These 18 T cell receptor beta chains were sequenced from one sample in a study of blood T cell repertoires in COVID-19. The protocol was immunoSEQ multiplex PCR, while the TCRdb copy is restricted to in-frame clones and leaves out a portion. The sample includes under 250,000 clones, approximately 86% seen only once; the top ten take around 1.5%. The sequencing sample was made of peripheral blood. The receptor set was obtained from an elderly man with acute or convalescent COVID-19.

Notes on this clone: Other nucleotide sequences from this sample produce the same CDR3. V is TRBV19 and J is TRBJ1-2, with 7 bases fitting TRBD1. Looked up from germline, CDR1 is LNHDA and CDR2 is SQIVND (reference sequence). Losses at the gene ends were 6 bases for V and 0 bases for J; bases not matched to a gene: 1. This CDR3 has 13 amino acids. This CDR3 is CASRGQANYGYTF. The CDR3 region has the DNA TGTGCCAGTAGAGGACAGGCTAACTATGGCTACACCTTC. The entire variable domain, with the rest obtained from reference TRBV19 and TRBJ1-2, is as follows: DGGITQSPKYLFRKEGQNVTLSCEQNLNHDAMYWYRQDPGQGLRLIYYSQIVNDFQKGDIAEGYSVSREKKESFPLTVTSAQKNPTAFYLCASRGQANYGYTFGSGTRLTVV.

This rearrangement joins TRBV5-8 to TRBJ2-2; 9 positions match TRBD1. This CDR3 has 16 amino acids. J lost 5 bases, V lost 4 bases, and 9 bases had no gene match. From germline, CDR1 is SGHTS and CDR2 YDEGEE. CDR3 in amino acids: CASSISTGGETGELFF. The CDR3 DNA follows: TGTGCCAGCAGCATTTCGACAGGGGGAGAGACCGGGGAGCTGTTTTTT.

The J gene is TRBJ2-1, the V gene TRBV3-1 (or the pseudogene TRBV3-2), with TRBD2 matching over 11 bases. Germline trimming cut 3 bases from V and 5 bases from J; bases unmatched to any gene: 6. The CDR3 is 16 amino acids. Germline V gene sequence: CDR1 LGHDT, CDR2 YNNKEL (reference sequence). CDR3 coding DNA: TGTGCCAGCAGCCACCTACTAGCGGGGGACGACAATGAGCAGTTCTTC. It translates to CASSHLLAGDDNEQFF.

The V call is TRBV19, the J call TRBJ2-5; TRBD1 matches at 9 bases. J lost 1 base, V lost 4 bases, and 13 bases had no gene match. Germline values: CDR1 LNHDA, CDR2 SQIVND (reference sequence). There are 18 residues in the CDR3. The CDR3 is CASSTTGGTGTAQETQYF. The CDR3 DNA is TGTGCCAGTAGTACGACAGGGGGAACCGGGACTGCCCAAGAGACCCAGTACTTC.

The chain employs TRBV14 and TRBJ1-2; 9 bases fit TRBD1. The CDR3 is 15 residues long. Germline assignment: CDR1 SGHDN and CDR2 FVKESK. The junction had 5 bases not matched to a gene; V was cut back by 0 bases and J by 6 bases. This CDR3 reads CASSQERGQGHGYTF. The CDR3 nucleotides read TGTGCCAGCAGCCAAGAGCGGGGACAGGGTCATGGCTACACCTTC.

V usage is TRBV9 and J usage is TRBJ2-1, with D perhaps matching TRBD2 (6 bases). The CDR3 runs to 13 residues. Trimming cost V 5 bases and J 7 bases, with 13 bases left between them. Per the germline V gene, CDR1 is SGDLS and CDR2 is YYNGEE. CDR3 bases: TGTGCCAGCAGTTACACTAGCCGAAATGAGCAGTTCTTC. It is translated as CASSYTSRNEQFF.

The chain is built from TRBV18 and TRBJ2-5, with 7 nucleotides matching TRBD1. The CDR3 has 15 amino acids. Germline loops: CDR1 KGHSH, CDR2 LQKENI. V trimming: 2 bases; J trimming: 4 bases; junction bases outside the gene matches: 7. CDR3 in DNA: TGTGCCAGCTCACCATATGAGGGGGCGAGAGAGACCCAGTACTTC. It is translated as CASSPYEGARETQYF.

This rearrangement joins TRBV7-8 to TRBJ1-1, with 9 bases fitting TRBD1. The CDR3 spans 13 residues. CDR1 is SGHVS and CDR2 is FQNEAQ in the germline V gene. V shed 5 bases, J shed 8 bases, and the junction held 6 bases outside the gene matches. CDR3: CASSRTGDREAFF. Here the CDR3 DNA reads TGTGCCAGCAGCCGGACAGGGGATCGGGAAGCTTTCTTT.

The chain combines TRBV6-2 or TRBV6-3 with TRBJ2-3; TRBD1 might be the D (6 bases). CDR1 is MNHEY and CDR2 is SVGEGT in the germline V gene. V gave up 5 bases and J gave up 2 bases, with 14 bases separating them. This CDR3 has 15 residues. This chain's CDR3 is CASSPRGGPTDTQYF. CDR3 in DNA: TGTGCCAGCAGTCCCAGGGGCGGGCCCACAGATACGCAGTATTTT.

The V and J genes are TRBV15 and TRBJ2-7; unclear D gene. The CDR3 loop spans 15 amino acids. The germline gives CDR1 LNHNV, CDR2 YYDKDF (reference sequence). V was clipped by 0 bases and J by 1 base, with 10 bases between them. CDR3 residues: CATSRDRVRSYEQYF. In DNA, the CDR3 is TGTGCCACCAGCAGAGATCGGGTTCGATCCTACGAGCAGTACTTC.

Only one count was recorded for this clone. The J gene is TRBJ2-1, the V gene TRBV3-1 (or the pseudogene TRBV3-2), with D unclear. This CDR3 is built from 16 residues. The germline V and J ends were trimmed by 0 bases and 9 bases, with 18 bases remaining between them. Germline CDR1 LGHDT, CDR2 YNNKEL (reference sequence). CDR3: CASSQDPASSRSEQFF. CDR3 nucleotides: TGTGCCAGCAGCCAAGATCCCGCTAGTTCACGGAGTGAGCAGTTCTTC.

V and J are TRBV11-3 and TRBJ1-3; perhaps TRBD1 as D (6 bases). Trimming pared 5 bases from V and 4 bases from J, leaving 12 bases between. The length of the CDR3 is 14 residues. Germline CDR1 and CDR2: SGHNT and YENEEA. The CDR3 protein is CASSRTGFGNTIYF. In nucleotides, the CDR3 is TGTGCCAGCAGCCGCACAGGGTTCGGAAACACCATATATTTT.

V and J are TRBV7-9 and TRBJ1-2; D call uncertain. Germline CDR1 SEHNR, CDR2 FQNEAQ (reference sequence). Trimming took 5 bases from V and 6 from J, leaving 4 bases between them. This CDR3 contains 10 residues. The CDR3 bases are TGTGCCAGCAGCCCCAATGGCTACACCTTC. Translating it yields CASSPNGYTF.

This clone was seen just once. The V call is TRBV18, the J call TRBJ1-3, with 8 nucleotides matching TRBD1. J gave up 9 bases and V 5 bases, and 12 bases lay outside the gene matches. In germline, CDR1 is KGHSH, CDR2 LQKENI. There are 15 residues in the CDR3. For the CDR3, the DNA is TGTGCCAGCTCAGGGGGGACAGGCGTCGTGGGCACCATATATTTT. Its protein is CASSGGTGVVGTIYF.

V usage is TRBV14 and J usage is TRBJ2-1, with TRBD2 matching over 7 bases. Germline assignment: CDR1 SGHDN and CDR2 FVKESK. V gave up 1 base and J gave up 0 bases; unmatched junction bases: 6. This CDR3 is built from 17 residues. This chain's CDR3 is CASSQGQRGGSYNEQFF. DNA for the CDR3: TGTGCCAGCAGCCAAGGACAGCGGGGCGGCTCCTACAATGAGCAGTTCTTC.

The chain carries TRBV5-6 and TRBJ2-1; TRBD1 might be the D (5 bases). Deletions cut 1 base from V and 5 bases from J, with 19 bases between. This CDR3 has 17 amino acids. Germline lookup yields CDR1 SGHDT and CDR2 YYEEEE. CDR3 nucleotides: TGTGCCAGCAGCTTGCAAACAGGTGACCTCCTTCACAATGAGCAGTTCTTC. This codes for CASSLQTGDLLHNEQFF.

This clone was found once. The chain carries TRBV2 and TRBJ1-1, with D perhaps TRBD1 (6 bases). Looked up from germline, CDR1 is SNHLY and CDR2 is FYNNEI. CDR3 length equals 15 residues. The ends were cut back, 0 bases at V and 1 base at J, with 9 bases in the middle. The chain's CDR3 is CASSEAGTPNTEAFF. The DNA of the CDR3 is TGTGCCAGCAGTGAAGCGGGGACACCGAACACTGAAGCTTTCTTT.

The V and J genes are TRBV6-2 or TRBV6-3 and TRBJ1-1, with D unclear. The germline V and J ends were trimmed by 0 bases and 1 base, with 6 bases remaining between them. The CDR3 is made up of 14 amino acids. Germline V CDR1 and CDR2: MNHEY, SVGEGT. In nucleotides, the CDR3 is TGTGCCAGCAGTTACTCTTATTCGAACACTGAAGCTTTCTTT. It specifies CASSYSYSNTEAFF.